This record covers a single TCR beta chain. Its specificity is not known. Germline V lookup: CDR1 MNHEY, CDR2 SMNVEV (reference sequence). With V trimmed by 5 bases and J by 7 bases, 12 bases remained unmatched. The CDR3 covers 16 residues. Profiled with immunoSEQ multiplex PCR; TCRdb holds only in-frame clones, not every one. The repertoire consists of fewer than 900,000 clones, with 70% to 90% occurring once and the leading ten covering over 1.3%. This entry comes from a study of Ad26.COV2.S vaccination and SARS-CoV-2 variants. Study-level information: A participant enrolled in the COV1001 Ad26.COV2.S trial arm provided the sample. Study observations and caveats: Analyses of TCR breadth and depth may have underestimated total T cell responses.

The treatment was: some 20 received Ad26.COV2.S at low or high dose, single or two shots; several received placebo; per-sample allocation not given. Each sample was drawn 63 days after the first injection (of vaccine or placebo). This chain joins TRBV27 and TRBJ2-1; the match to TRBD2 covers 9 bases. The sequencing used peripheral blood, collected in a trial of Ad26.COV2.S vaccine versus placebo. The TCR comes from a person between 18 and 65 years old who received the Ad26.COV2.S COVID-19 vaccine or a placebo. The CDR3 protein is CASSRGTSSGGNEQFF. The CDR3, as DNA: TGTGCCAGCAGTCGCGGGACTAGCTCAGGGGGGAATGAGCAGTTCTTC.